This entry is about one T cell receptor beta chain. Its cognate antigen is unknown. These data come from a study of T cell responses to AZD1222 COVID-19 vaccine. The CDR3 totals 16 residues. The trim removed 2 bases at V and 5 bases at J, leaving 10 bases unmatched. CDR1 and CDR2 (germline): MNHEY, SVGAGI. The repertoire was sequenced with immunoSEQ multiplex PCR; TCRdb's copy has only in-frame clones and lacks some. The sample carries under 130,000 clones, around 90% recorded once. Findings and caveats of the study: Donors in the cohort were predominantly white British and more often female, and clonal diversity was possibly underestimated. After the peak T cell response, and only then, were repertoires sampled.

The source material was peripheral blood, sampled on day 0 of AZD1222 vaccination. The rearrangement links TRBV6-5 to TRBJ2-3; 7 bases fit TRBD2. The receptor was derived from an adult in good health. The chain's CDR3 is CASSYGRGGTLDTQYF. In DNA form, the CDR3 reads TGTGCCAGCAGTTACGGGAGGGGTGGGACGTTAGATACGCAGTATTTT.